This T cell receptor beta chain was recovered during a study of cytomegalovirus exposure and HLA in healthy donors. Study at large: From donors who were HLA-typed, an early data release held 65 million to 85 million unique TCRs.

The CDR3 sequence is 14 residues long. Looked up from germline, CDR1 is MNHNY and CDR2 is SVGAGI (reference sequence). The junction had 9 bases not matched to a gene; V was cut back by 6 bases and J by 5 bases. General study points: The authors reported that TCR beta sequences could predict HLA-A and HLA-B alleles. These predictions were accurate for most subjects in the first cohort.

For this clone: What it recognizes is unknown.

The study ran its PCR with 60 Vbeta and 13 Jbeta primers. Assay used: immunoSEQ multiplex PCR; TCRdb lists only in-frame clones, some missing. The repertoire holds 60,000 to 70,000 clones, roughly 75% seen once, with roughly 8% in the top ten. The V and J genes are TRBV6-6 and TRBJ2-5, with 7 bases lining up with TRBD1. This clonotype originated in a man aged 55-75 years in good health and CMV-seropositive. Sequenced material: PBMCs. Here the CDR3 DNA reads TGTGCCAGCAGCTACGACAGGGCTCGGGAGACCCAGTACTTC. Protein: CASSYDRARETQYF.